Each of the 27 T cell receptor beta chains below was sequenced from the same sample in a study of T cell responses to AZD1222 COVID-19 vaccine. TCRdb keeps only in-frame clones here, not all; method: immunoSEQ multiplex PCR. The table has tens of thousands of clones, roughly 90% seen once. The specimen comprised peripheral blood, sampled 28 days after the second AZD1222 dose. Source of these receptors: an adult who received the AZD1222 COVID-19 vaccine.

This clone was detected only once. V is TRBV19 and J is TRBJ2-3; 9 positions match TRBD2. Trimming at V came to 7 bases and at J to 5 bases, leaving 10 bases not matched to a gene. Per germline, CDR1 LNHDA and CDR2 SQIVND (reference sequence). This CDR3 contains 15 residues. CDR3 in amino acids: CASTPDRRGGDTQYF. The DNA of the CDR3 is TGTGCCAGTACCCCAGACAGGCGGGGGGGAGATACGCAGTATTTT.

The gene calls are TRBV15 and TRBJ2-2; D remains unclear. The V end lost 3 bases, the J end lost 3 bases, and 5 bases lay between the germline ends. Germline CDR1 and CDR2: LNHNV and YYDKDF (reference sequence). This CDR3 spans 13 amino acids. The CDR3 sequence: CATSRVYTGELFF. In DNA, the CDR3 is TGTGCCACCAGCAGGGTCTACACCGGGGAGCTGTTTTTT. Full variable domain (outside the CDR3, taken from reference TRBV15 and TRBJ2-2): DAMVIQNPRYQVTQFGKPVTLSCSQTLNHNVMYWYQQKSSQAPKLLFHYYDKDFNNEADTPDNFQSRRPNTSFCFLDIRSPGLGDTAMYLCATSRVYTGELFFGEGSRLTVL.

This chain joins TRBV28 and TRBJ2-1, with 9 bases lining up with TRBD2. CDR1 is MDHEN, CDR2 SYDVKM, per germline. The V segment lost 2 bases and the J segment 5 bases; nucleotides outside the gene matches: 4. The CDR3 extends over 15 amino acids. The CDR3 loop reads CASSLGGRANNEQFF. CDR3 coding DNA: TGTGCCAGCAGTTTAGGCGGGAGGGCCAACAATGAGCAGTTCTTC.

V is TRBV9 and J is TRBJ1-6; D is uncertain. Germline V lookup: CDR1 SGDLS, CDR2 YYNGEE. The germline V and J ends were trimmed by 2 bases and 0 bases, with 9 bases remaining between them. CDR3 length: 16 amino acids. As DNA, the CDR3 is TGTGCCAGCAGCGTCTCCCAGAGCTCCTATAATTCACCCCTCCACTTT. Translating gives CASSVSQSSYNSPLHF.

The V gene is TRBV11-2, the J gene TRBJ2-1; 7 bases line up with TRBD2. This CDR3 has 13 residues. Per germline, CDR1 SGHAT and CDR2 FQNNGV. With 0 bases clipped from V and 9 bases from J, the junction kept 2 bases outside the gene matches. The CDR3 coding sequence is TGTGCCAGCAGCTTAGAGTCGGGAGGTGAGCAGTTCTTC. Its protein product is CASSLESGGEQFF.

This chain joins TRBV19 and TRBJ2-2, with TRBD2 identical over 13 bases. From germline, CDR1 is LNHDA and CDR2 SQIVND (reference sequence). After removal of 6 bases from V and 4 bases from J, the junction contained 5 bases not matched to a gene. The CDR3 has 16 amino acids. CDR3 protein: CASSLGLAGATGELFF. For the CDR3, the DNA is TGTGCCAGTAGCCTAGGACTAGCGGGAGCCACCGGGGAGCTGTTTTTT.

The chain uses TRBV11-2 and TRBJ2-7; 8 bases are shared with TRBD1. Germline CDR1 is SGHAT and CDR2 is FQNNGV. After removal of 4 bases from V and 6 bases from J, the junction contained 8 bases not matched to a gene. This CDR3 is 14 amino acids long. CDR3 region: CASSYRQGRPEQYF. The CDR3 DNA sequence: TGTGCCAGCAGCTACAGACAGGGGAGGCCCGAGCAGTACTTC.

This chain uses TRBV18 with TRBJ2-5; 11 bases are shared with TRBD2. CDR3 length: 16 amino acids. The germline V gene has CDR1 KGHSH and CDR2 LQKENI. Trimming cost V 0 bases and J 5 bases; bases outside gene matches: 5. The CDR3 spells CASSPPPLAGGETQYF. DNA for the CDR3: TGTGCCAGCTCACCACCGCCGCTAGCGGGAGGTGAGACCCAGTACTTC.

The chain couples TRBV10-1 to TRBJ1-2, with TRBD1 matching 7 bases. The CDR3 length is 16 residues. The V segment lost 3 bases and the J segment 3 bases; nucleotides outside the gene matches: 10. Germline CDR1 reads WNHNN; CDR2 reads SYGVQD (reference sequence). The CDR3 sequence is CASSDHRDSRYYGYTF. DNA for the CDR3: TGCGCCAGCAGTGACCACCGGGACAGCAGATACTATGGCTACACCTTC.

This clone was found a few times. The chain is built from TRBV25-1 and TRBJ2-1; tentative D call: TRBD1 (6 bases). This CDR3 is built from 16 residues. Germline V gives CDR1 MGHDK, CDR2 SYGVNS. V gave up 4 bases and J gave up 9 bases, with 22 bases separating them. The CDR3 loop is CASSVRAGASLGEQFF. CDR3 bases: TGTGCCAGCAGTGTAAGGGCAGGGGCGTCACTTGGTGAGCAGTTCTTC.

The rearrangement joins TRBV7-9 to TRBJ2-1; tentative D call: TRBD2 (5 bases). The CDR3 length is 14 residues. Germline V lookup: CDR1 SEHNR, CDR2 FQNEAQ (reference sequence). V dropped 7 bases and J dropped 7 bases, with 17 bases sitting between them. DNA of the CDR3: TGTGCCAGCACCCAAGGGTCGGGGAGAAATGAGCAGTTCTTC. This sequence encodes CASTQGSGRNEQFF. The full variable domain, rest sourced from reference TRBV7-9 and TRBJ2-1, is DTGVSQNPRHKITKRGQNVTFRCDPISEHNRLYWYRQTLGQGPEFLTYFQNEAQLEKSRLLSDRFSAERPKGSFSTLEIQRTEQGDSAMYLCASTQGSGRNEQFFGPGTRLTVL.

The CDR3 protein is CARSKDYEQYF. The CDR3 DNA is TGTGCCAGATCAAAAGACTACGAGCAGTACTTC. This sequence joins TRBV12-1 and TRBJ2-7. TRBV12-1 is a known pseudogene. The CDR3 spans 11 residues.

This chain links TRBV10-3 with TRBJ1-3; D perhaps matches TRBD1 (5 bases). The CDR3 contains 15 residues. Germline lookup yields CDR1 ENHRY and CDR2 SYGVKD. V was clipped by 3 bases and J by 2 bases, with 11 bases between them. CDR3 bases: TGTGCCATCAGTGACAGGACAAGGACTGGAAACACCATATATTTT. Its translation is CAISDRTRTGNTIYF.

This rearrangement joins TRBV5-1 to TRBJ2-2; D is perhaps TRBD1 (7 bases). The CDR3 sequence is 15 residues long. Germline V gene data show CDR1 as SGHRS and CDR2 as YFSETQ. V was trimmed by 4 bases and J by 1 base, leaving 11 bases between them. This chain's CDR3 is CASSAGQLNTGELFF. CDR3 DNA: TGCGCCAGCAGCGCGGGACAGTTGAACACCGGGGAGCTGTTTTTT.

The CDR3 sequence is CASGAHRISNTEAFF. In DNA form, the CDR3 reads TGTGCCAGTGGTGCCCACAGGATCTCGAACACTGAAGCTTTCTTT. The gene calls are TRBV19 and TRBJ1-1, with TRBD1 as a possible D gene (5 bases). With 8 bases removed from V and 1 base from J, the gap between germline ends came to 17 bases. Looked up from germline, CDR1 is LNHDA and CDR2 is SQIVND (reference sequence). CDR3 length: 15 residues.

The chain couples TRBV9 to TRBJ1-1; 7 bases line up with TRBD1. V was clipped by 0 bases and J by 8 bases; unmatched bases: 4. This CDR3 has 13 amino acids. Germline V gives CDR1 SGDLS, CDR2 YYNGEE. The CDR3 loop reads CASSVGPGGEAFF. In DNA form, the CDR3 reads TGTGCCAGCAGCGTAGGCCCAGGGGGGGAAGCTTTCTTT.

The chain joins TRBV6-5 to TRBJ2-7, with D possibly TRBD1 on 6 matching bases. The CDR3 is made up of 16 amino acids. The V gene's germline CDR1 is MNHEY and CDR2 SVGAGI. V lost 4 bases to trimming and J lost 2 bases, with 18 bases between them. CDR3 DNA sequence: TGTGCCAGCAGTTCCCAACCACCAGGGGTGGCCTACGAGCAGTACTTC. Translation: CASSSQPPGVAYEQYF.

The J gene is TRBJ1-4, the V gene TRBV6-6; 11 bases map to TRBD1. The CDR3 sequence is 15 residues long. Germline CDR1 reads MNHNY; CDR2 reads SVGAGI (reference sequence). J was trimmed by 7 bases and V by 4 bases; bases with no gene match: 5. This chain's CDR3 is CASSFLGQGAEKLFF. The DNA for the CDR3 is TGTGCCAGCAGTTTTCTAGGACAGGGGGCTGAAAAACTGTTTTTT.

This clone was observed a few times. CDR3 DNA sequence: TGCAGCGTTCTCGAGGATGGCTACACCTTC. It is translated as CSVLEDGYTF. The chain employs TRBV29-1 and TRBJ1-2, with D unresolved. CDR3 length: 10 residues. Trimming pared 5 bases from V and 6 bases from J, leaving 7 bases between. Germline lookup yields CDR1 SQVTM and CDR2 ANQGSEA.

The chain employs TRBV9 and TRBJ2-7; a weak D match, TRBD2 (7 bases). The germline V gene has CDR1 SGDLS and CDR2 YYNGEE. Trimming removed 3 bases from V and 6 bases from J, with 22 bases in between. This CDR3 has 16 residues. The DNA for the CDR3 is TGTGCCAGCAGCGGAACTTACGGGGGGCGTTCATCCGAGCAGTACTTC. As protein: CASSGTYGGRSSEQYF.

The chain has TRBV5-1 and TRBJ2-2; 11 bases align to TRBD2. J gave up 7 bases and V 0 bases, and 5 bases lay outside the gene matches. The V gene's germline CDR1 is SGHRS and CDR2 YFSETQ. This CDR3 spans 16 amino acids. CDR3 in amino acids: CASSLGLAGSGGELFF. Here the CDR3 DNA reads TGCGCCAGCAGCTTGGGACTAGCGGGATCTGGCGGGGAGCTGTTTTTT.

This chain uses TRBV20-1 with TRBJ2-1, with 7 bases identical to TRBD1. There are 16 residues in the CDR3. Germline V gene data show CDR1 as DFQATT and CDR2 as SNEGSKA (reference sequence). The V and J ends lost 3 bases and 0 bases, in that order; junction bases with no gene match: 8. The CDR3 sequence is CSASGQGVSSYNEQFF. Here the CDR3 DNA reads TGCAGTGCTAGTGGGCAGGGGGTTTCCTCCTACAATGAGCAGTTCTTC.

A single count supports this clone. CDR3 bases: TGTGCCAGCAGCTTCGCCCGGGACGCTGAAGCTTTCTTT. Translated, it gives CASSFARDAEAFF. The rearrangement joins TRBV5-5 to TRBJ1-1; D perhaps matches TRBD1 (5 bases). Germline CDR1 and CDR2: SGHKS and YYEKEE (reference sequence). Trimming cost V 2 bases and J 6 bases, with 11 bases left between them. CDR3 length equals 13 residues.

The CDR3 sequence: CASKASGGYNEQFF. The CDR3 DNA reads as TGTGCCAGTAAGGCGAGCGGGGGCTACAATGAGCAGTTCTTC. The rearrangement joins TRBV19 to TRBJ2-1; TRBD2 agrees at 8 bases. The CDR3 covers 14 residues. The V segment lost 7 bases and the J segment 3 bases; nucleotides outside the gene matches: 5. Germline assignment: CDR1 LNHDA and CDR2 SQIVND (reference sequence).

The J gene is TRBJ2-7, the V gene TRBV15; D may correspond to TRBD1 or TRBD2 (6 bases each). This CDR3 contains 15 residues. In germline, CDR1 is LNHNV, CDR2 YYDKDF (reference sequence). Deletions cut 4 bases from V and 3 bases from J, with 16 bases between. CDR3 residues: CATSNHRDSDYEQYF. CDR3 coding DNA: TGTGCCACCAGCAATCACAGGGACTCAGACTACGAGCAGTACTTC.

V and J are TRBV12-3 or TRBV12-4 and TRBJ2-1; 7 bases map to TRBD1. After removal of 8 bases from V and 5 bases from J, the junction contained 6 bases not matched to a gene. The CDR3 covers 13 residues. Here the CDR3 reads CASRQGRHNEQFF. The CDR3 DNA follows: TGTGCCAGCCGACAGGGTCGGCACAATGAGCAGTTCTTC.

The CDR3 here is CASSLRTSIAPEQFF. The DNA of the CDR3 is TGTGCCAGCAGCTTAAGGACTAGTATCGCCCCCGAGCAGTTCTTC. The rearrangement uses TRBV7-2 and TRBJ2-1; 7 positions agree with TRBD2. Trimming removed 2 bases from V and 10 bases from J; junction bases left unmatched: 11. CDR3 length: 15 amino acids. Looked up from germline, CDR1 is SGHTA and CDR2 is FQGNSA. The full variable domain, completed using reference TRBV7-2 and TRBJ2-1, is GAGVSQSPSNKVTEKGKDVELRCDPISGHTALYWYRQSLGQGLEFLIYFQGNSAPDKSGLPSDRFSAERTGGSVSTLTIQRTQQEDSAVYLCASSLRTSIAPEQFFGPGTRLTVL.